Listed here are 26 T cell receptor gamma chains from one sample, sequenced in a study of Vδ1+ human thymocytes. Extracted RNA was reverse transcribed into cDNA. The CDR3 regions were amplified by multiplex PCR from V-gene primers to a constant-region primer. TCRdb used CATT to re-call clones from the multiplex PCR reads. The sample lists about 27,000 gamma-chain clones; around a fifth were seen once. Their antigen targets remain unknown. Broader study findings: Thymic TRG and TRD repertoires appeared highly polyclonal.

The specimen was Vdelta1+ gamma-delta thymocytes from the thymus. The subset is: FACS-sorted CD3+ TCRalphabeta- TCRVdelta1+ TCRVdelta2- thymocytes. The receptor set was obtained from a boy younger than two who had congenital heart surgery.

This clone has a handful of counts. This sequence may be a read error, since a much larger clone differs from it by one base. This CDR3 is also generated by other DNA sequences in the sample. The V gene is TRGV9, the J gene TRGJ1 or TRGJ2. The CDR3 length is 13 residues. From germline, CDR1 is GITISATS and CDR2 ISYDGTV (reference sequence). Trimming at V came to 3 bases and at J to 1 base, leaving 3 bases not matched to a gene. The CDR3 here is CALWETNYYKKLF. The DNA for the CDR3 is TGTGCCTTGTGGGAGACTAATTATTATAAGAAACTCTTT.

This sequence joins TRGV9 and TRGJ1 or TRGJ2. The CDR3 length is 13 residues. Germline loops: CDR1 GITISATS, CDR2 ISYDGTV (reference sequence). With 2 bases clipped from V and 12 bases from J, the junction kept 13 bases outside the gene matches. The DNA for the CDR3 is TGTGCCTTGTGGGAGGCGCAAGGCGGGCGGAAACTCTTT. Its translation is CALWEAQGGRKLF.

The chain has TRGV5 and TRGJ1 or TRGJ2. Germline V lookup: CDR1 VINAFY, CDR2 YDVSNSKD. The CDR3 runs to 12 residues. The ends lost 6 bases at V and 6 bases at J; junction bases unmatched: 8. The DNA for the CDR3 is TGTGCCACCTGGAAGGCCGGTTATAAGAAACTCTTT. Amino acid sequence: CATWKAGYKKLF.

In regard to this clone: Other DNA sequences in the sample encode the same CDR3. This rearrangement joins TRGV9 to TRGJ1 or TRGJ2. This CDR3 comprises 14 residues. The J segment lost 0 bases and the V segment lost 2 bases, leaving 4 bases of the junction unmatched. The V gene's germline CDR1 is GITISATS and CDR2 ISYDGTV (reference sequence). CDR3 coding DNA: TGTGCCTTGTGGGAGGCGGGGAATTATTATAAGAAACTCTTT. This translates into CALWEAGNYYKKLF.

This clone was counted only a few times. This sequence joins TRGV3 and TRGJ1 or TRGJ2. CDR1 and CDR2 (germline): VTNTFY, YDVSTARD (reference sequence). The CDR3 runs to 15 residues. The J segment lost 9 bases and the V segment lost 1 base, leaving 15 bases of the junction unmatched. This chain's CDR3 is CATWDSRSCTGKKLF. CDR3 bases: TGTGCCACCTGGGACAGTCGGTCTTGCACGGGTAAGAAACTCTTT.

This clone has just a few counts. The J gene is TRGJP, the V gene TRGV9. Germline-derived CDR1 and CDR2 are GITISATS and ISYDGTV (reference sequence). Trimming removed 0 bases from V and 9 bases from J; junction bases left unmatched: 5. The length of the CDR3 is 16 residues. CDR3 residues: CALWEVAGLGKKIKVF. DNA of the CDR3: TGTGCCTTGTGGGAGGTGGCGGGGTTGGGCAAAAAAATCAAGGTATTT.

The chain uses TRGV4 and TRGJP1. Germline CDR1 and CDR2: EGSTGY and YDSYTSSV. The CDR3 covers 13 residues. V was pared by 4 bases and J by 11 bases, with 10 bases of the junction left unmatched. CDR3 sequence: CATWDAKGWFKIF. In nucleotides, the CDR3 is TGTGCCACCTGGGACGCCAAGGGCTGGTTCAAGATATTT.

This clone was detected a few times. With a much larger clone just one base away, this may be a read error. V and J are TRGV5 and TRGJP2. Losses at the gene ends were 2 bases for V and 4 bases for J; bases not matched to a gene: 1. Germline loops: CDR1 VINAFY, CDR2 YDVSNSKD. This CDR3 contains 13 residues. CDR3 in DNA: TGTGCCACCTGGGACACTAGTGATTGGATCAAGACGTTT. As protein: CATWDTSDWIKTF.

The V gene is TRGV4, the J gene TRGJP1. Germline V lookup: CDR1 EGSTGY, CDR2 YDSYTSSV. With V trimmed by 0 bases and J by 4 bases, 5 bases remained unmatched. The CDR3 runs 15 residues. CDR3 sequence (DNA): TGTGCCACCTGGGATGGGCTTGGCACTGGTTGGTTCAAGATATTT. Translation gives CATWDGLGTGWFKIF.

In its sample, this clone was seen a few times. V gene TRGV9 combines with J gene TRGJ1 or TRGJ2. In germline, CDR1 is GITISATS, CDR2 ISYDGTV (reference sequence). Trimming took 0 bases from V and 10 from J; bases not matched to a gene: 6. CDR3 length: 12 residues. This chain's CDR3 is CALWEVREKKLF. CDR3 in DNA: TGTGCCTTGTGGGAGGTGCGTGAGAAGAAACTCTTT.

This clone was picked up a small number of times. The V call is TRGV2, the J call TRGJ1 or TRGJ2. The CDR3 is made up of 13 amino acids. J gave up 1 base and V 6 bases, and 6 bases lay outside the gene matches. CDR1 EGSNGY and CDR2 YDSYNSKV come from the germline V gene. In nucleotides, the CDR3 is TGTGCCACCTGGAATCCTAATTATTATAAGAAACTCTTT. This encodes CATWNPNYYKKLF.

The rearrangement links TRGV4 to TRGJ1 or TRGJ2. V shed 4 bases and J 8 bases; nucleotides not matched to a gene: 8. This CDR3 spans 12 amino acids. Germline V CDR1 and CDR2: EGSTGY, YDSYTSSV. The CDR3, as DNA: TGTGCCACCTGGGAGGGTGGGGATAAGAAACTCTTT. Amino acid sequence: CATWEGGDKKLF.

As regards this clone: Other DNA variants within this sample encode the same CDR3. This chain connects TRGV2 to TRGJ1 or TRGJ2. The V and J ends lost 1 base and 0 bases, in that order; junction bases with no gene match: 3. This CDR3 region has 14 residues. Germline CDR1 reads EGSNGY; CDR2 reads YDSYNSKV. The CDR3: CATWDGANYYKKLF. CDR3 nucleotides: TGTGCCACCTGGGACGGAGCGAATTATTATAAGAAACTCTTT.

The chain couples TRGV3 to TRGJ1 or TRGJ2. The CDR3 runs to 12 residues. J was trimmed by 15 bases and V by 5 bases; bases with no gene match: 16. CDR1 VTNTFY and CDR2 YDVSTARD come from the germline V gene (reference sequence). Written as DNA, the CDR3 is TGTGCCACCTGGGCACCCGTCCGGCTGAGACTCTTT. It translates to CATWAPVRLRLF.

The rearrangement joins TRGV9 to TRGJ1 or TRGJ2. The CDR3 runs to 14 residues. CDR1 is GITISATS and CDR2 is ISYDGTV in the germline V gene (reference sequence). The V gene end was trimmed by 0 bases and the J gene end by 7 bases; junction bases not matched to a gene: 9. CDR3 protein: CALWEVQGRYKKLF. The DNA for the CDR3 is TGTGCCTTGTGGGAGGTGCAAGGTCGGTATAAGAAACTCTTT.

This clone was observed a few times. The same CDR3 can be traced to other DNA sequences in this sample. The chain joins TRGV4 to TRGJ1 or TRGJ2. The CDR3 consists of 14 residues. Germline lookup yields CDR1 EGSTGY and CDR2 YDSYTSSV. The junction had 4 bases not matched to a gene; V was cut back by 1 base and J by 1 base. CDR3 loop: CATWDGINYYKKLF. CDR3 nucleotides: TGTGCCACCTGGGATGGTATAAATTATTATAAGAAACTCTTT.

Only a few counts were recorded for this clone. This rearrangement joins TRGV4 to TRGJ1 or TRGJ2. Germline trimming cut 5 bases from V and 12 bases from J; bases unmatched to any gene: 13. The CDR3 length is 12 residues. Germline CDR1 EGSTGY, CDR2 YDSYTSSV. The CDR3 nucleotides read TGTGCCACCTGGGCTCTCCCCCCGCGGAAACTCTTT. It specifies CATWALPPRKLF.

The rearrangement joins TRGV2 to TRGJ1 or TRGJ2. This CDR3 has 11 residues. V gave up 5 bases and J gave up 6 bases; unmatched junction bases: 4. Germline V lookup: CDR1 EGSNGY, CDR2 YDSYNSKV. CDR3 in amino acids: CATWAAYKKLF. The CDR3 DNA reads TGTGCCACCTGGGCCGCTTATAAGAAACTCTTT.

The V call is TRGV5, the J call TRGJ1 or TRGJ2. Trimming took 4 bases from V and 1 from J; bases not matched to a gene: 13. Germline assignment: CDR1 VINAFY and CDR2 YDVSNSKD. CDR3 length: 16 residues. CDR3 DNA: TGTGCCACCTGGGATGGGCCAGGGGGAAATTATTATAAGAAACTCTTT. Translated, it gives CATWDGPGGNYYKKLF.

V gene TRGV3 combines with J gene TRGJ1 or TRGJ2. This CDR3 has 13 amino acids. V lost 0 bases, J lost 9 bases, and 8 bases stayed unmatched. Germline CDR1 and CDR2: VTNTFY and YDVSTARD (reference sequence). In nucleotides, the CDR3 is TGTGCCACCTGGGACAGGTTGGAAACTAAGAAACTCTTT. This translates into CATWDRLETKKLF.

Comments on this clone: Other nucleotide sequences from this sample produce the same CDR3. The chain links TRGV9 to TRGJP. This CDR3 has 16 residues. V shed 3 bases and J 2 bases; nucleotides not matched to a gene: 1. Germline CDR1 reads GITISATS; CDR2 reads ISYDGTV (reference sequence). The DNA of the CDR3 is TGTGCCTTGTGGGAGCGGCAAGAGTTGGGCAAAAAAATCAAGGTATTT. Amino acid sequence: CALWERQELGKKIKVF.

This rearrangement joins TRGV5 to TRGJP2. CDR3 size: 16 residues. Losses at the gene ends were 0 bases for V and 3 bases for J; bases not matched to a gene: 7. Germline CDR1 is VINAFY and CDR2 is YDVSNSKD. CDR3 coding DNA: TGTGCCACCTGGGACAGGCCTCCAGGTAGTGATTGGATCAAGACGTTT. This sequence encodes CATWDRPPGSDWIKTF.

The sample holds a few counts of this clone. The chain employs TRGV4 and TRGJ1 or TRGJ2. Germline V lookup: CDR1 EGSTGY, CDR2 YDSYTSSV. The CDR3 covers 13 residues. Losses at the gene ends were 0 bases for V and 12 bases for J; bases not matched to a gene: 11. As DNA, the CDR3 is TGTGCCACCTGGGATGGGCGGAATCATAGGAAACTCTTT. Residues: CATWDGRNHRKLF.

This clone turned up a few times. The V gene is TRGV2, the J gene TRGJ1 or TRGJ2. Losses at the gene ends were 0 bases for V and 9 bases for J; bases not matched to a gene: 8. The CDR3 is made up of 13 amino acids. Germline CDR1 and CDR2: EGSNGY and YDSYNSKV. The CDR3: CATWDGLGVKKLF. CDR3 nucleotide sequence: TGTGCCACCTGGGACGGGCTAGGCGTTAAGAAACTCTTT.

This clone was found a few times. The chain couples TRGV5 to TRGJ1 or TRGJ2. The CDR3 consists of 13 residues. With V trimmed by 0 bases and J by 12 bases, 11 bases remained unmatched. Germline CDR1 is VINAFY and CDR2 is YDVSNSKD. In nucleotides, the CDR3 is TGTGCCACCTGGGACAGGCCCCGGGAGAGGAAACTCTTT. Translating gives CATWDRPRERKLF.

In its sample, this clone was seen a few times. A much larger clone differs by one base, so this may be a read error. The chain recombines TRGV9 with TRGJ1 or TRGJ2. The CDR3 extends over 10 amino acids. The germline V gene has CDR1 GITISATS and CDR2 ISYDGTV (reference sequence). With V trimmed by 5 bases and J by 8 bases, 3 bases remained unmatched. Here the CDR3 DNA reads TGTGCCTTGTGGGGGAATAAGAAACTCTTT. Its protein product is CALWGNKKLF.